This TCR beta chain was recorded in a study of brain T cells in children with intractable seizures. Study outcomes and limitations: HCMV serostatus was not known, and viral specificity came from CDR3 similarity only.

Profiled with immunoSEQ multiplex PCR; TCRdb holds only in-frame clones, not every one. Among hundreds of thousands of clones listed, 85% to 95% were seen once. Time point defined: blood from clinic visit 5 months post-surgery; TSC patient then seizure free. The sequenced cases were selected for having the highest brain T cell transcript signatures. Details on this clone: Its antigen remains unknown.

The CDR3 runs 13 residues. Trimming took 5 bases from V and 8 from J; bases not matched to a gene: 8. Germline loops: CDR1 PRHDT, CDR2 FYEKMQ (reference sequence). The sequence derives from a boy in the first two years of life with tuberous sclerosis and intractable seizures. This rearrangement joins TRBV13 to TRBJ1-2, with 7 nucleotides matching TRBD1. The sample consisted of peripheral blood, taken less than 6 months after surgery. The CDR3 region is CASSATGEEGYTF. Here the CDR3 DNA reads TGTGCCAGCAGCGCCACAGGGGAAGAGGGCTACACCTTC. The full variable domain, with the rest looked up from reference TRBV13 and TRBJ1-2, is AAGVIQSPRHLIKEKRETATLKCYPIPRHDTVYWYQQGPGQDPQFLISFYEKMQSDKGSIPDRFSAQQFSDYHSELNMSSLELGDSALYFCASSATGEEGYTFGSGTRLTVV.